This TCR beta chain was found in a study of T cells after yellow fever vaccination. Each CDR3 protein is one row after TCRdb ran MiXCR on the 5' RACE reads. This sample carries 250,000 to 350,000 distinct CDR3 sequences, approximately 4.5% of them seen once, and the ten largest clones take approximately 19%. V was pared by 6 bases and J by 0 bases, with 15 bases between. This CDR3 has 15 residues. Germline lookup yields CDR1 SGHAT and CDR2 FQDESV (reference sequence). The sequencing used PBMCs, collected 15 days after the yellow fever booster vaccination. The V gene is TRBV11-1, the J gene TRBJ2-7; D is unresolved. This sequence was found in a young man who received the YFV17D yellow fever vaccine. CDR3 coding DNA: TGTGCCAGCAGTTTGTCCTTACTTATCTCCTACGAGCAGTACTTC. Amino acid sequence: CASSLSLLISYEQYF.